What follows are 16 T cell receptor beta chains derived from one specimen sequenced in a study of shared clonotypes between healthy human individuals. TCRdb's copy holds only in-frame clones and misses some; the assay was immunoSEQ multiplex PCR. The data hold some 2,500,000 clones, with 85% to 95% observed a single time. Sequencing was carried out using naive CD4+ T cells from PBMCs. The subset was: CD45RA+ positively selected. The receptors were sampled from a young man in good health. Some clones in this sample may be carry-over from other donors' samples.

J is TRBJ2-3 and V is TRBV5-6; a possible D gene is TRBD2 (6 bases). CDR3 length equals 15 residues. The germline V gene has CDR1 SGHDT and CDR2 YYEEEE. V lost 4 bases to trimming and J lost 6 bases, with 18 bases between them. CDR3 in DNA: TGTGCCAGCAGCGCGGACATCGACCGGGGGGATACGCAGTATTTT. The encoded protein is CASSADIDRGDTQYF. Together with reference TRBV5-6 and TRBJ2-3, the CDR3 gives the full variable domain: DAGVTQSPTHLIKTRGQQVTLRCSPKSGHDTVSWYQQALGQGPQFIFQYYEEEERQRGNFPDRFSGHQFPNYSSELNVNALLLGDSALYLCASSADIDRGDTQYFGPGTRLTVL.

The chain has TRBV5-1 and TRBJ2-7; 14 bases align to TRBD2. V gave up 3 bases and J gave up 5 bases; unmatched junction bases: 4. The CDR3 is made up of 15 amino acids. Looked up from germline, CDR1 is SGHRS and CDR2 is YFSETQ. The CDR3 DNA is TGCGCCAGCAGCTCCGGGACTAGCGGGAGAGACGAGCAGTACTTC. It yields the protein CASSSGTSGRDEQYF.

The chain carries TRBV4-3 and TRBJ1-2, with 7 bases that match TRBD1. The germline CDR1 and CDR2 sequences are LGHNA and YSLEER. Losses at the gene ends were 9 bases for V and 8 bases for J; bases not matched to a gene: 12. The length of the CDR3 is 13 residues. The CDR3 DNA is TGCGCCAGTACGGGGTACCAGGGGGGCGGCTACACCTTC. It yields the protein CASTGYQGGGYTF.

Comments on this clone: The sample contains more than one DNA sequence encoding this CDR3. The chain links TRBV5-1 to TRBJ2-7; 9 bases align to TRBD1. Germline V gene sequence: CDR1 SGHRS, CDR2 YFSETQ. The CDR3 contains 14 residues. V lost 4 bases, J lost 4 bases, and 6 bases stayed unmatched. Written as DNA, the CDR3 is TGCGCCAGCAGCCTGGGACAGGGTTATTACGAGCAGTACTTC. Protein product: CASSLGQGYYEQYF. Filled out from reference TRBV5-1 and TRBJ2-7, the complete variable domain reads KAGVTQTPRYLIKTRGQQVTLSCSPISGHRSVSWYQQTPGQGLQFLFEYFSETQRNKGNFPGRFSGRQFSNSRSEMNVSTLELGDSALYLCASSLGQGYYEQYFGPGTRLTVT.

The J gene is TRBJ1-3, the V gene TRBV2; TRBD1 might be the D (5 bases). Germline V lookup: CDR1 SNHLY, CDR2 FYNNEI. CDR3 length: 15 amino acids. Trimming took 5 bases from V and 0 from J, leaving 11 bases between them. CDR3 nucleotides: TGTGCCAGCAGTTCTACAGGACCCTCTGGAAACACCATATATTTT. Translation: CASSSTGPSGNTIYF. Full variable domain (outside the CDR3, taken from reference TRBV2 and TRBJ1-3): EPEVTQTPSHQVTQMGQEVILRCVPISNHLYFYWYRQILGQKVEFLVSFYNNEISEKSEIFDDQFSVERPDGSNFTLKIRSTKLEDSAMYFCASSSTGPSGNTIYFGEGSWLTVV.

Notes on this clone: Other DNA variants within this sample encode the same CDR3. The chain is built from TRBV5-1 and TRBJ1-4, with D uncertain. The germline CDR1 and CDR2 sequences are SGHRS and YFSETQ. The CDR3 is 14 amino acids. With 1 base removed from V and 1 base from J, the gap between germline ends came to 5 bases. The DNA for the CDR3 is TGCGCCAGCAGCTTGTCTGGAACTAATGAAAAACTGTTTTTT. Protein product: CASSLSGTNEKLFF.

The CDR3 spells CASSQRASVGDTQYF. The DNA of the CDR3 is TGTGCCAGCAGTCAACGGGCCTCGGTAGGGGATACGCAGTATTTT. The chain uses TRBV6-4 and TRBJ2-3; D remains ambiguous. V was clipped by 5 bases and J by 6 bases, with 18 bases between them. The CDR3 covers 15 residues. Germline CDR1 and CDR2: MRHNA and SNTAGT.

V and J are TRBV28 and TRBJ1-3, with D hard to call. This CDR3 comprises 15 residues. The V end was cut by 6 bases, the J end by 2 bases, with 14 bases between. The V gene's germline CDR1 is MDHEN and CDR2 SYDVKM. Here the CDR3 reads CASSLGEITGNTIYF. DNA of the CDR3: TGTGCCAGCAGCTTGGGCGAAATCACTGGAAACACCATATATTTT.

This chain uses TRBV6-6 with TRBJ2-5, with TRBD2 identical over 13 bases. The J segment lost 0 bases and the V segment lost 6 bases, leaving 4 bases of the junction unmatched. CDR1 is MNHNY, CDR2 SVGAGI, per germline (reference sequence). The CDR3 has 16 residues. In DNA, the CDR3 is TGTGCCAGCAGCCGGGGACTAGCGGGAAACCAAGAGACCCAGTACTTC. Encoded protein: CASSRGLAGNQETQYF.

This clone was found once. CDR3 loop: CASSPGVSSYEQYF. CDR3 nucleotides: TGCGCCAGCAGCCCTGGGGTCAGCTCCTACGAGCAGTACTTC. This rearrangement joins TRBV5-1 to TRBJ2-7; D remains ambiguous. Trimming shortened V by 4 bases and J by 0 bases, and 11 bases separated the two germline ends. The CDR3 consists of 14 residues. CDR1 SGHRS and CDR2 YFSETQ come from the germline V gene.

This clone was seen once. The chain uses TRBV19 and TRBJ1-5; D call uncertain. This CDR3 has 15 residues. The ends were cut back, 8 bases at V and 4 bases at J, with 18 bases in the middle. The germline CDR1 and CDR2 sequences are LNHDA and SQIVND (reference sequence). Written as DNA, the CDR3 is TGTGCCAGTGCCCGTGGGCAGGTCAAGAATCAGCCCCAGCATTTT. Protein: CASARGQVKNQPQHF.

The V gene is TRBV28, the J gene TRBJ2-7; possibly TRBD1 for D (5 bases). Trimming left V 4 bases short and J 4 bases short, with 20 bases between. Germline V gene data show CDR1 as MDHEN and CDR2 as SYDVKM. This CDR3 is 16 amino acids long. Here the CDR3 reads CASSSTTARRQYEQYF. CDR3 nucleotide sequence: TGTGCCAGCAGTTCCACGACAGCCAGACGACAATACGAGCAGTACTTC.

V is TRBV19 and J is TRBJ2-2; possibly TRBD1 for D (6 bases). The length of the CDR3 is 15 residues. Germline CDR1 reads LNHDA; CDR2 reads SQIVND (reference sequence). Trimming left V 5 bases short and J 7 bases short, with 17 bases between. This chain's CDR3 is CASSRLQGSGGELFF. The CDR3 DNA reads as TGTGCCAGTAGTCGTCTTCAGGGGTCCGGCGGGGAGCTGTTTTTT.

V is TRBV28 and J is TRBJ1-2; maybe TRBD1 (6 bases). The CDR3 spans 14 residues. V shed 6 bases and J shed 3 bases, with 14 bases lying between them. Germline-derived CDR1 and CDR2 are MDHEN and SYDVKM. CDR3 coding DNA: TGTGCCAGCAGGGGGGCAGGGAGACACTATGGCTACACCTTC. Translation: CASRGAGRHYGYTF.

The V gene is TRBV5-6, the J gene TRBJ2-7; 7 bases match TRBD2. The CDR3 extends over 14 amino acids. CDR1 and CDR2 (germline): SGHDT, YYEEEE. The trim removed 0 bases at V and 7 bases at J, leaving 7 bases unmatched. CDR3 in amino acids: CASSLVEGGGEQYF. DNA for the CDR3: TGTGCCAGCAGCTTGGTGGAGGGCGGGGGTGAGCAGTACTTC. Variable domain in full (rest from reference TRBV5-6 and TRBJ2-7): DAGVTQSPTHLIKTRGQQVTLRCSPKSGHDTVSWYQQALGQGPQFIFQYYEEEERQRGNFPDRFSGHQFPNYSSELNVNALLLGDSALYLCASSLVEGGGEQYFGPGTRLTVT.

The V gene is TRBV7-2, the J gene TRBJ2-7; 7 bases align to TRBD2. Trimming took 4 bases from V and 0 from J; bases not matched to a gene: 3. There are 14 residues in the CDR3. CDR1 is SGHTA and CDR2 is FQGNSA in the germline V gene. The CDR3 DNA is TGTGCCAGCAGCTCGGGGGGAAGCTCCTACGAGCAGTACTTC. It translates to CASSSGGSSYEQYF.